This is a list of T cell receptor beta chains from one sample in a study of molecular identifiers for immune sequencing clone quantification. A single record per CDR3 protein comes from TCRdb applying MiXCR to the PCR reads. The repertoire holds about half a million distinct CDR3 sequences, with around 25% as singletons. The material sequenced was naive CD8+ T cells from blood, with Jurkat cell RNA spiked in. These receptors all stem from a human donor in good health. Some libraries in this study had Jurkat cell RNA spiked in. Each CDR3 is given without its conserved first and last residue. Some rows have no size entry. The others give once, few or many, or a class for an expanded clone.

clone_size j_call v_call cdr3_aa
- TRBJ1-4 TRBV6-2/TRBV6-3 ASSYQNPRTEINEKLF
- TRBJ2-7 TRBV6-6 ASSLTGQGEYEQY
- TRBJ2-6 TRBV19 ASSFQSGRTPGANVLT
many TRBJ2-5 TRBV7-9 ASSQRGYQETQY
few TRBJ2-3 TRBV6-6 ASSYSFLDTQY
- TRBJ2-2 TRBV6-2/TRBV6-3 AAGEGLVGELF
- TRBJ1-1 TRBV2 ASSDYRTNTEAF
- TRBJ2-2 TRBV5-3 ASSLFEGSRGGELF
few TRBJ1-4 TRBV9 ASSSEGVDDEKLF
many TRBJ2-7 TRBV28 ASSSPGADEQY
- TRBJ2-1 TRBV27 ASSSTIGGTGLF
- TRBJ2-5 TRBV7-9 ASSSPQLAGGPPVTRTQY
many TRBJ1-1 TRBV30 AWSGDLGQVNTEAF
- TRBJ2-5 TRBV30 AHLAGVGETQY
many TRBJ2-4 TRBV20-1 SAYEQGQNIQY
few TRBJ1-2 TRBV4-3 ACSHSHEGLYYGYT
few TRBJ2-4 TRBV3-1 ASSQGGPFLAKNIQY
- TRBJ2-6 TRBV9 ASSETGYGANVLT
- TRBJ2-7 TRBV27 ASSLKDRGPTYEQY
few TRBJ2-5 TRBV5-1 ASSLIRAGSGQETQY
few TRBJ2-3 TRBV25-1 ASSEILLGDTQY
- TRBJ2-2 TRBV19 ASSTRQGAGGELF
many TRBJ1-1 TRBV29-1 SVVGTETTEAF
few TRBJ2-7 TRBV4-3 ASSQDRAGWYEQY
- TRBJ1-1 TRBV6-2/TRBV6-3 ASSNRGPKPEAF
few TRBJ1-1 TRBV27 ASSLLGSTNTEAF
- TRBJ1-2 TRBV20-1 SARDTGDYGYT
few TRBJ2-3 TRBV6-2/TRBV6-3 ASSSEWMDRHTDTQY
- TRBJ1-1 TRBV11-2 ASSLEAGLNTVAF